This entry features one T cell receptor beta chain sequence. Its antigen is undetermined. This sample is drawn from a study of T cells in localized non-small cell lung cancer. CDR3 length equals 15 residues. Germline V gives CDR1 SGHRS, CDR2 YFSETQ. Trimming shortened V by 4 bases and J by 1 base, and 12 bases separated the two germline ends. Libraries were prepared by immunoSEQ multiplex PCR; TCRdb keeps only in-frame clonotypes and omits some of them. Among tens of thousands of clones listed, around 86% were seen once. Findings and caveats of the study: Higher T cell density in the blood was associated with longer overall survival, whereas higher adjacent-lung clonality associated with shorter survival. Among the top 100 tumor clones, a median about 59 appeared in adjacent lung. Uninvolved neighboring lung showed the greatest T cell clonality, exceeding tumor.

The source material was peripheral blood, sampled before any cancer treatment. This TCR was recovered from a male donor aged 60 or over with stage III squamous cell lung carcinoma. The chain carries TRBV5-1 and TRBJ1-3; D may be TRBD1 (5 bases). CDR3 bases: TGCGCCAGCAGCCCGGAGGGGAGATCTGGAAACACCATATATTTT. Protein product: CASSPEGRSGNTIYF.